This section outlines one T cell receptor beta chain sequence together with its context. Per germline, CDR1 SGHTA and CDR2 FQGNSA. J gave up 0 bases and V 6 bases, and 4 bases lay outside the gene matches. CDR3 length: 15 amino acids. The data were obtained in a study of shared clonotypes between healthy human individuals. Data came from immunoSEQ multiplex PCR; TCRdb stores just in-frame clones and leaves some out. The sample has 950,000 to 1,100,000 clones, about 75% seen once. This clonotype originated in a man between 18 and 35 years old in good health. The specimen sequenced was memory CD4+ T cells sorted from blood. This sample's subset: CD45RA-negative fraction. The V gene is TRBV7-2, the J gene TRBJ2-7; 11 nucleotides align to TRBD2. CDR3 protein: CASRIAGGPSYEQYF. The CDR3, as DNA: TGTGCCAGCAGAATAGCGGGAGGGCCCTCCTACGAGCAGTACTTC.